These T cell receptor beta chains were read from a single sample in a study of cytomegalovirus exposure and HLA in healthy donors. The protocol was immunoSEQ multiplex PCR, while the TCRdb copy is restricted to in-frame clones and leaves out a portion. The sample shows 150,000 to 200,000 clones, roughly 73% of them seen only once. Material for sequencing was PBMCs. These receptor sequences come from a woman aged 25-40 years in good health and CMV-seronegative. Both conserved end residues are part of each CDR3. D genes are given only for firm matches. For some rows the clone size is stated as once, few or many, or as a class when expanded; others skip it.

TRBD1	TRBV6-5	-	TRBJ2-7	TGTGCCACCAAAGCGGACAGGGGGCTATACGAGCAGTACTTC	CATKADRGLYEQYF
-	TRBV10-3	few	TRBJ2-5	TGTGCCATCAGTTTAGGAGGGAGCCAAGAGACCCAGTACTTC	CAISLGGSQETQYF
-	TRBV5-1	once	TRBJ2-3	TGCGCCAGCAGCTTGGAACGCGTCACAGATACGCAGTATTTT	CASSLERVTDTQYF
-	TRBV6-1	-	TRBJ1-6	TGTGCCAGCAGTGAAGTGCCAGGGCAAAGTAGTTCACCCCTCCACTTT	CASSEVPGQSSSPLHF
-	TRBV7-9	few	TRBJ2-7	TGTGCCAGCAGCCACCCGACCGGGAGCTCCTACGAGCAGTACTTC	CASSHPTGSSYEQYF
TRBD1	TRBV19	-	TRBJ1-1	TGTGCCAGTAGTCCCACCCCCGGGACAGGGGGCCTCGGGGGAGCTTTCTTT	CASSPTPGTGGLGGAFF
-	TRBV7-3	-	TRBJ1-1	TGTGCCAGCAGCTTTAGTCAGGGGCCGGGCACTGAAGCTTTCTTT	CASSFSQGPGTEAFF
TRBD1	TRBV27	-	TRBJ1-2	TGTGCCAGCAGTCCATCGACAGGGGTTTTCTATGGCTACACCTTC	CASSPSTGVFYGYTF
-	TRBV6-1	-	TRBJ2-7	TGTGCCAGCAGTGTCGAGACATACGAGCAGTACTTC	CASSVETYEQYF
-	TRBV18	-	TRBJ1-1	TGTGCCAGCTCTAGGCGGGACACTGAAGCTTTCTTT	CASSRRDTEAFF
TRBD1	TRBV6-6	-	TRBJ1-1	TGTGCCAGCAGTTTCTGGACAGGGAGCACTGAAGCTTTCTTT	CASSFWTGSTEAFF
TRBD1	TRBV7-6	-	TRBJ1-1	TGTGCCAGCAGCCAAAGACAGGGGGCCGGAATGAACACTGAAGCTTTCTTT	CASSQRQGAGMNTEAFF
-	TRBV19	-	TRBJ1-5	TGTGCCAGTAGTATCCCTGGCGGGCTGGTTAGGACCCAGCATTTT	CASSIPGGLVRTQHF
TRBD1	TRBV19	-	TRBJ1-6	TGTGCCAGTAGTATCACAGGGGAATATAATTCACCCCTCCACTTT	CASSITGEYNSPLHF
TRBD1	TRBV10-3	-	TRBJ1-1	TGTGCCATCAGTGAGCCGGACAGGGGAAACACTGAAGCTTTCTTT	CAISEPDRGNTEAFF
TRBD2	TRBV4-3	-	TRBJ2-1	TGCGCCAGCAGCCCGGGGACTAGCGGGAGTTTCAATGGGCAGTTCTTC	CASSPGTSGSFNGQFF
-	TRBV27	-	TRBJ1-2	TGTGCCAGCAGTCTCATCGGGGGATCTAACTATGGCTACACCTTC	CASSLIGGSNYGYTF
-	TRBV18	-	TRBJ2-3	TGTGCCAGCTCAACTAGCACAGATACGCAGTATTTT	CASSTSTDTQYF
TRBD1	TRBV6-1	-	TRBJ2-6	TGTGCCAGCAGTGCCCGGACAGGGGGCGTTGGCGCTGGGGCCAACGTCCTGACTTTC	CASSARTGGVGAGANVLTF
TRBD1	TRBV11-2	-	TRBJ1-2	TGTGCCAGCAGTATCGGACAGGGGTATGGCTACACCTTC	CASSIGQGYGYTF
-	TRBV4-2	-	TRBJ2-1	TGTGCCAGCAGCCACCTCTACCCGATTGACTACAATGAGCAGTTCTTC	CASSHLYPIDYNEQFF
-	TRBV19	-	TRBJ2-1	TGTGCCAGTACCATGGGGGCTACCCCTATGGAGGAGCAGTTCTTC	CASTMGATPMEEQFF
-	TRBV2	-	TRBJ1-4	TGTGCCAGCAGGACAGGAACGGGGCCTGAAAAACTGTTTTTT	CASRTGTGPEKLFF
-	TRBV7-2	-	TRBJ1-3	TGTGCCAGTAAACTACACGGAAACTCTGGAAACACCATATATTTT	CASKLHGNSGNTIYF
-	TRBV19	-	TRBJ2-6	TGTGCCAGTAGTATAGCGGGGAAATCTGGGGCCAACGTCCTGACTTTC	CASSIAGKSGANVLTF
TRBD2	TRBV2	-	TRBJ2-1	TGTGCCAGCAACGGAGGGACTAGTGCTTACAATGAGCAGTTCTTC	CASNGGTSAYNEQFF
-	TRBV11-2	-	TRBJ2-1	TGTGCCAGCAGCTTAGAGTCGGGTGAGTTCTTC	CASSLESGEFF
TRBD2	TRBV11-2	few	TRBJ2-7	TGTGCCAGCAGCCCGCTAGCGGGAGTCTACGAGCAGTACTTC	CASSPLAGVYEQYF
-	TRBV7-2	few	TRBJ1-5	TGTGCCAGCAGCTTAGGCTCAGGGGCTAATCAGCCCCAGCATTTT	CASSLGSGANQPQHF
-	TRBV15	once	TRBJ2-5	TGTGCCACCAGCACGGTGTTTCGGGGTCAAGAGACCCAGTACTTC	CATSTVFRGQETQYF
TRBD2	TRBV7-2	-	TRBJ2-7	TGTGCCAGCAGCTCCACAGGACTAGCGGGAGGATACGAGCAGTACTTC	CASSSTGLAGGYEQYF
TRBD2	TRBV2	-	TRBJ2-5	TGTGCCAGCAGTGAGGTTGGGGGGGACCAAGAGACCCAGTACTTC	CASSEVGGDQETQYF
TRBD2	TRBV4-3	-	TRBJ2-3	TGCGCCAGCAGCCAAGATGTGGCGGGAGGGCCCAACGGAGATACGCAGTATTTT	CASSQDVAGGPNGDTQYF
-	TRBV4-2	-	TRBJ2-3	TGTGCCAGCAGCCAAGACAGGCAGGCCACAGATACGCAGTATTTT	CASSQDRQATDTQYF